The 9 T cell receptor beta chains listed next were all sequenced from one sample in a study of cytomegalovirus exposure and HLA in healthy donors. The table came from immunoSEQ multiplex PCR; TCRdb's copy has only in-frame clones and leaves some out. The sample lists fewer than 250,000 clones, 85% to 90% seen once, with around 2.6% in the top ten. The source material was PBMCs. The receptors stem from a man younger than 30 in good health and CMV-seronegative.

This rearrangement joins TRBV18 to TRBJ1-2, with TRBD1 as a possible D gene (5 bases). CDR1 and CDR2 (germline): KGHSH, LQKENI. This CDR3 comprises 12 residues. Trimming shortened V by 2 bases and J by 7 bases, and 8 bases separated the two germline ends. DNA for the CDR3: TGTGCCAGCTCACCAGAAGGGGTTGGCTACACCTTC. Its protein product is CASSPEGVGYTF. The whole variable domain, filled in from reference TRBV18 and TRBJ1-2, reads NAGVMQNPRHLVRRRGQEARLRCSPMKGHSHVYWYRQLPEEGLKFMVYLQKENIIDESGMPKERFSAEFPKEGPSILRIQQVVRGDSAAYFCASSPEGVGYTFGSGTRLTVV.

V is TRBV23-1 and J is TRBJ2-5; no clear D gene. TRBV23-1 is treated as an ORF (open reading frame) with a function not yet certain. The CDR3 is 12 residues long. The V end lost 6 bases, the J end lost 5 bases, and 10 bases lay between the germline ends. The CDR3 spells CASRPVVETQYF. In DNA form, the CDR3 reads TGCGCCAGCAGACCGGTAGTTGAGACCCAGTACTTC.

There are a few counts of this clone. The chain has TRBV5-4 and TRBJ1-2, with a tentative D call TRBD1 (6 bases). CDR1 is SGHNT, CDR2 YYREEE, per germline (reference sequence). Trimming left V 4 bases short and J 3 bases short, with 13 bases between. The CDR3 has 14 residues. CDR3 residues: CASSPTQGYYGYTF. In nucleotides, the CDR3 is TGTGCCAGCAGCCCTACACAGGGTTACTATGGCTACACCTTC.

The chain is built from TRBV5-1 and TRBJ2-5, with 12 bases aligning to TRBD2. The CDR3 contains 17 residues. CDR1 is SGHRS and CDR2 is YFSETQ in the germline V gene. The ends lost 1 base at V and 5 bases at J; junction bases unmatched: 9. The CDR3 sequence: CASSLSLAGGRSETQYF. CDR3 nucleotide sequence: TGCGCCAGCAGCTTGAGTCTAGCGGGGGGGCGGTCTGAGACCCAGTACTTC.

The V gene is TRBV28, the J gene TRBJ1-6, with D possibly TRBD1 on 6 matching bases. Germline V gene lookup returns CDR1 MDHEN and CDR2 SYDVKM. The V end lost 1 base, the J end lost 7 bases, and 11 bases lay between the germline ends. The CDR3 runs to 15 residues. The CDR3 DNA follows: TGTGCCAGCAGTTTATTATCAGGGGACAATTCACCCCTCCACTTT. Encoded protein: CASSLLSGDNSPLHF.

The chain links TRBV28 to TRBJ1-2; tentatively, D is TRBD1 (5 bases). With 2 bases removed from V and 4 bases from J, the gap between germline ends came to 11 bases. This CDR3 region has 14 residues. Germline CDR1 is MDHEN and CDR2 is SYDVKM. CDR3 sequence reads: CASSLVQGSYGYTF. CDR3 bases: TGTGCCAGCAGTTTAGTCCAGGGCTCCTATGGCTACACCTTC.

The CDR3 DNA reads as TGTGCAAGGAGGGAACAAGAGACCCAGTACTTC. This gives the protein CARREQETQYF. This rearrangement joins TRBV6-5 to TRBJ2-5; D possibly corresponds to TRBD2 (6 bases). The germline gives CDR1 MNHEY, CDR2 SVGAGI. CDR3 length: 11 amino acids.

This clone was counted once. At the DNA level, this CDR3 is encoded by other sequences in the same sample as well. V and J are TRBV27 and TRBJ2-1, with 11 bases that match TRBD2. CDR3 length: 15 amino acids. Germline CDR1 is MNHEY and CDR2 is SMNVEV (reference sequence). Trimming cost V 8 bases and J 4 bases; bases outside gene matches: 7. CDR3 sequence (DNA): TGTGCCAGCTCGCCCGGGACTAGCGGTTACAATGAGCAGTTCTTC. Protein: CASSPGTSGYNEQFF.

This clone was counted only a few times. The rearrangement joins TRBV2 to TRBJ1-6; the D is unclear. V was shortened by 3 bases and J by 8 bases, with 8 bases between the two germline ends. Germline V gene lookup returns CDR1 SNHLY and CDR2 FYNNEI. The CDR3 sequence is 13 residues long. The CDR3 bases are TGTGCCAGCAGTGACAGTTTCGATTCACCCCTCCACTTT. It specifies CASSDSFDSPLHF.